The 27 T cell receptor beta chains below all came from one sample that was sequenced in a study of graft-versus-host responses after intestinal transplantation. These receptors lack a known antigen. Only in-frame clones appear in the TCRdb table, and some are missing; sequencing was by immunoSEQ multiplex PCR. Of over 100,000 clones in the sample, 85% to 95% were seen once. The sample in question was unstimulated CD8+ T cells sorted from spleen or lymph node cells, obtained before transplant. These receptors were collected from a human donor who was the organ donor for an intestinal transplant.

This chain uses TRBV5-4 with TRBJ1-1; D not resolved. Germline loops: CDR1 SGHNT, CDR2 YYREEE (reference sequence). CDR3 length: 12 residues. V dropped 0 bases and J dropped 7 bases, with 7 bases sitting between them. The DNA for the CDR3 is TGTGCCAGCAGCTTGGGCCGGAATGAAGCTTTCTTT. It codes for CASSLGRNEAFF.

This clone was observed once. The rearrangement uses TRBV5-6 and TRBJ2-5; D uncertain. This CDR3 contains 13 residues. The germline V gene has CDR1 SGHDT and CDR2 YYEEEE. Between the trimmed V and J ends, which lost 0 bases and 1 base, there was a span of 4 bases. The CDR3 bases are TGTGCCAGCAGCTTGGGTAGCCAAGAGACCCAGTACTTC. Residues: CASSLGSQETQYF.

V usage is TRBV5-1 and J usage is TRBJ2-3; D possibly corresponds to TRBD2 (7 bases). The CDR3 length is 18 residues. Trimming cost V 1 base and J 5 bases, with 23 bases left between them. CDR1 is SGHRS, CDR2 YFSETQ, per germline. As DNA, the CDR3 is TGCGCCAGCAGCTTGATAGGGGGGCGAGCGGGACCTGAAGATACGCAGTATTTT. Encoded protein: CASSLIGGRAGPEDTQYF.

V usage is TRBV7-8 and J usage is TRBJ2-7; unclear D gene. V lost 2 bases and J 3 bases, leaving 17 bases between the germline ends. CDR3 size: 16 residues. The germline CDR1 and CDR2 sequences are SGHVS and FQNEAQ. The DNA of the CDR3 is TGTGCCAGCAGCTTACCCCCCGCTCCCGTAGGCTACGAGCAGTACTTC. Residues: CASSLPPAPVGYEQYF.

V is TRBV4-3 and J is TRBJ2-7; TRBD2 matches 7 bases. CDR1 LGHNA and CDR2 YSLEER come from the germline V gene. CDR3 length: 16 residues. Trimming at V came to 0 bases and at J to 0 bases, leaving 5 bases not matched to a gene. The CDR3: CASSQDNPSGSYEQYF. The CDR3 nucleotides read TGCGCCAGCAGCCAAGACAACCCTAGCGGCTCCTACGAGCAGTACTTC.

The chain has TRBV2 and TRBJ2-1; 7 bases are a match to TRBD2. This CDR3 is built from 17 residues. Germline V gives CDR1 SNHLY, CDR2 FYNNEI. Losses at the gene ends were 6 bases for V and 2 bases for J; bases not matched to a gene: 13. CDR3 nucleotide sequence: TGTGCCAGCAGGCAAGACCCACAACTAGCGACCTACAATGAGCAGTTCTTC. The encoded protein is CASRQDPQLATYNEQFF.

The chain links TRBV30 to TRBJ1-2, with D perhaps matching TRBD1 (6 bases). V shed 2 bases and J shed 7 bases, with 8 bases lying between them. Looked up from germline, CDR1 is GTSNPN and CDR2 is SVGIG (reference sequence). The CDR3 sequence is 11 residues long. CDR3 protein: CAWSSQGGYTF. DNA for the CDR3: TGTGCCTGGAGTTCACAGGGTGGCTACACCTTC.

The rearrangement joins TRBV5-6 to TRBJ2-1, with 7 bases identical to TRBD1. Losses at the gene ends were 0 bases for V and 9 bases for J; bases not matched to a gene: 0. Germline V gene lookup returns CDR1 SGHDT and CDR2 YYEEEE. This CDR3 is built from 12 residues. The CDR3 DNA sequence: TGTGCCAGCAGCTTGGGGGACAGTGAGCAGTTCTTC. This encodes CASSLGDSEQFF.

The sample holds one count of this clone. V and J are TRBV29-1 and TRBJ1-1; D not certain. The CDR3 sequence is 11 residues long. CDR1 SQVTM and CDR2 ANQGSEA come from the germline V gene. The V and J ends lost 4 bases and 3 bases respectively, with 6 bases between them. The CDR3 loop is CSVAGDTEAFF. CDR3 nucleotides: TGCAGCGTTGCCGGGGACACTGAAGCTTTCTTT.

The V call is TRBV7-2, the J call TRBJ2-5, with D perhaps matching TRBD2 (6 bases). Trimming stripped 3 bases from V and 5 bases from J, with 22 bases between. The CDR3 totals 17 residues. The germline V gene encodes CDR1 SGHTA and CDR2 FQGNSA. For the CDR3, the DNA is TGTGCCAGCAGCTTTTTCCCGCGGGACTGGATCAGGGAGACCCAGTACTTC. Translation gives CASSFFPRDWIRETQYF.

The chain recombines TRBV9 with TRBJ2-1; TRBD2 might be the D (6 bases). The germline gives CDR1 SGDLS, CDR2 YYNGEE. The germline V and J ends were trimmed by 1 base and 10 bases, with 24 bases remaining between them. CDR3 size: 17 residues. The chain's CDR3 is CASSVRTGVPEVWEQFF. In DNA form, the CDR3 reads TGTGCCAGCAGCGTACGCACGGGAGTCCCGGAGGTATGGGAGCAGTTCTTC.

CDR3 coding DNA: TGTGCCAGCAGCGGCGGGACTAGCACCAATGAGCAGTTCTTC. This codes for CASSGGTSTNEQFF. The chain recombines TRBV9 with TRBJ2-1, with TRBD2 matching 9 bases. The V segment lost 3 bases and the J segment 6 bases; nucleotides outside the gene matches: 4. CDR1 and CDR2 (germline): SGDLS, YYNGEE. CDR3 size: 14 residues.

This chain connects TRBV7-8 to TRBJ2-7, with 9 bases lining up with TRBD1. The CDR3 contains 14 residues. Germline V gene data show CDR1 as SGHVS and CDR2 as FQNEAQ. J was trimmed by 3 bases and V by 5 bases; bases with no gene match: 5. The CDR3 is CASSAPGQGYEQYF. The CDR3 DNA is TGTGCCAGCAGCGCACCGGGACAGGGCTACGAGCAGTACTTC.

J is TRBJ2-1 and V is TRBV6-5, with 7 bases matching TRBD2. The CDR3 contains 15 residues. Germline V gene lookup returns CDR1 MNHEY and CDR2 SVGAGI. V shed 8 bases, J shed 2 bases, and the junction held 9 bases outside the gene matches. The DNA for the CDR3 is TGTGCCAGCGCTACTAGCGACCCCCCCTACAATGAGCAGTTCTTC. It encodes CASATSDPPYNEQFF.

The chain joins TRBV9 to TRBJ2-1; 9 bases line up with TRBD2. Losses at the gene ends were 3 bases for V and 7 bases for J; bases not matched to a gene: 14. The CDR3 runs 17 residues. CDR1 is SGDLS and CDR2 is YYNGEE in the germline V gene. The CDR3 reads CASSERGLAGSVNEQFF. CDR3 bases: TGTGCCAGCAGCGAAAGGGGGCTAGCGGGGTCCGTAAATGAGCAGTTCTTC.

This chain links TRBV4-3 with TRBJ2-5; 10 nucleotides agree with TRBD2. The CDR3 runs to 17 residues. Germline CDR1 LGHNA, CDR2 YSLEER. The J segment lost 4 bases and the V segment lost 0 bases, leaving 8 bases of the junction unmatched. The CDR3 region is CASSQDRLAGARETQYF. CDR3 bases: TGCGCCAGCAGCCAAGATAGGCTAGCGGGAGCTCGAGAGACCCAGTACTTC.

This sequence joins TRBV30 and TRBJ2-5; 7 nucleotides align to TRBD2. Germline loops: CDR1 GTSNPN, CDR2 SVGIG (reference sequence). The CDR3 is 13 residues long. Trimming cost V 4 bases and J 5 bases; bases outside gene matches: 7. The DNA for the CDR3 is TGTGCCTGGATTGGGGGGGAGGCGGAGACCCAGTACTTC. Translated: CAWIGGEAETQYF.

Concerning this clone: The identical CDR3 is also encoded by other nucleotide sequences in the sample. This chain joins TRBV30 and TRBJ1-1; D gene unclear. Trimming removed 4 bases from V and 2 bases from J, with 8 bases in between. This CDR3 contains 12 residues. Germline CDR1 and CDR2: GTSNPN and SVGIG (reference sequence). The CDR3 DNA reads TGTGCCTGGATGGGGTTAAACACTGAAGCTTTCTTT. It specifies CAWMGLNTEAFF.

This clone was seen a single time. The rearrangement joins TRBV19 to TRBJ2-1; 7 bases are shared with TRBD2. The CDR3 covers 15 residues. Trimming at V came to 3 bases and at J to 0 bases, leaving 2 bases not matched to a gene. CDR1 and CDR2 (germline): LNHDA, SQIVND (reference sequence). The CDR3 is CASSIGDYSYNEQFF. The CDR3 DNA sequence: TGTGCCAGTAGTATCGGGGACTACTCCTACAATGAGCAGTTCTTC.

The rearrangement joins TRBV11-1 to TRBJ2-7; 7 bases fit TRBD1. The germline V gene has CDR1 SGHAT and CDR2 FQDESV (reference sequence). The V and J ends lost 10 bases and 4 bases, in that order; junction bases with no gene match: 10. This CDR3 is built from 13 residues. CDR3 coding DNA: TGTGCCATCCTACAGGGGAATCGATACGAGCAGTACTTC. This gives the protein CAILQGNRYEQYF.

The rearrangement joins TRBV4-3 to TRBJ2-7; D is tentatively TRBD1 or TRBD2 (6 bases each). CDR1 and CDR2 (germline): LGHNA, YSLEER. Trimming took off 2 bases at V and 5 bases at J, with 7 bases between the two ends. The CDR3 runs to 12 residues. DNA of the CDR3: TGCGCCAGCAGCCAAAGGGGGGACGAGCAGTACTTC. It translates to CASSQRGDEQYF.

This chain uses TRBV19 with TRBJ2-1; TRBD2 agrees at 7 bases. CDR3 length: 13 amino acids. Germline CDR1 LNHDA, CDR2 SQIVND (reference sequence). V lost 5 bases to trimming and J lost 9 bases; unmatched junction nucleotides: 7. The CDR3: CASSGVAGIEQFF. In nucleotides, the CDR3 is TGTGCCAGTAGTGGAGTAGCGGGTATTGAGCAGTTCTTC.

The chain combines TRBV27 with TRBJ1-5; 10 bases align to TRBD1. CDR1 and CDR2 (germline): MNHEY, SMNVEV (reference sequence). Trimming cost V 4 bases and J 5 bases; bases outside gene matches: 5. The CDR3 totals 15 residues. The DNA of the CDR3 is TGTGCCAGCAGTTCCGTCGGGACAGGGGATCAGCCCCAGCATTTT. This gives the protein CASSSVGTGDQPQHF.

The genes are TRBV21-1 and TRBJ2-3; the table's D gene call, TRBD2, was not cross checked with the DNA. TRBV21-1 is classified as a pseudogene. The CDR3 totals 15 residues. The CDR3: CASSSREQLTDTQYF. The CDR3 nucleotides are TGTGCCAGCAGCAGCCGGGAACAGCTCACAGATACGCAGTATTTT.

The V and J genes are TRBV5-1 and TRBJ2-3, with D unresolved. V lost 2 bases, J lost 0 bases, and 10 bases lay in between. The germline V gene encodes CDR1 SGHRS and CDR2 YFSETQ. The CDR3 spans 15 residues. CDR3 DNA: TGCGCCAGCAGCTTTGAAGCAGTCAGCACAGATACGCAGTATTTT. Translating gives CASSFEAVSTDTQYF.

This chain uses TRBV4-2 with TRBJ2-2; D is uncertain. Germline CDR1 and CDR2: LGHNA and YNFKEQ. The CDR3 sequence is 15 residues long. The germline V and J ends were trimmed by 1 base and 0 bases, with 6 bases remaining between them. Here the CDR3 DNA reads TGTGCCAGCAGCCAAGCCCGGTCGAACACCGGGGAGCTGTTTTTT. Residues: CASSQARSNTGELFF.

The chain carries TRBV9 and TRBJ1-1; 7 bases are shared with TRBD1. Trimming took 0 bases from V and 2 from J; bases not matched to a gene: 7. From germline, CDR1 is SGDLS and CDR2 YYNGEE. The CDR3 runs 16 residues. CDR3 sequence: CASSVAGQYTNTEAFF. The CDR3 DNA is TGTGCCAGCAGCGTAGCGGGACAGTACACTAACACTGAAGCTTTCTTT.